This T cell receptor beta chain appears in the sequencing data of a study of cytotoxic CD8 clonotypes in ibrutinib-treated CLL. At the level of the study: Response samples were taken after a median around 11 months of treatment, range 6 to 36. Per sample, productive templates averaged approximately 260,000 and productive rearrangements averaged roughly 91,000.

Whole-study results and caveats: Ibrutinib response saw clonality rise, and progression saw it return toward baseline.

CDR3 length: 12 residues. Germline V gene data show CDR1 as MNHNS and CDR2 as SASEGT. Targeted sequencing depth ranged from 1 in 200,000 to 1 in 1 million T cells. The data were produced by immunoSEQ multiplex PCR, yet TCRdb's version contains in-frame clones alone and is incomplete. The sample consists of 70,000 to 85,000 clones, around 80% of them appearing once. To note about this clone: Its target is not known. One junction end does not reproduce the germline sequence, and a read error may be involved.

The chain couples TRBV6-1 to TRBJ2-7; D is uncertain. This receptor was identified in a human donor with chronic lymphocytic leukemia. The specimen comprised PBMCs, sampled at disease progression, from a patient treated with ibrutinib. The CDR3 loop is CASGEIPYEQYF. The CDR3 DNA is TGTGCCAGCGGTGAGATTCCCTACGAGCAGTACTTC.